The 13 T cell receptor beta chains below come from one sample, sequenced in a study of control samples from healthy donors and cancer patients. The data were produced by immunoSEQ multiplex PCR, yet TCRdb's version contains in-frame clones alone and is incomplete. This sample has about 82,000 clones, with about 88% found just once. Sequencing was done on a sample of blood. These receptors were collected from a man aged 50-60 years in good health.

The chain is built from TRBV2 and TRBJ1-4; unclear D gene. The CDR3 is 16 residues long. V lost 7 bases, J lost 0 bases, and 15 bases lay in between. In germline, CDR1 is SNHLY, CDR2 FYNNEI. The CDR3 reads CASITQTPATNEKLFF. The CDR3 coding sequence is TGTGCCAGCATTACGCAGACACCCGCAACTAATGAAAAACTGTTTTTT.

The rearrangement links TRBV7-9 to TRBJ1-1; 8 bases match TRBD1. CDR3 size: 13 residues. CDR1 and CDR2 from the germline V gene are SEHNR and FQNEAQ (reference sequence). The J segment lost 9 bases and the V segment lost 5 bases, leaving 8 bases of the junction unmatched. CDR3 coding DNA: TGTGCCAGCAGCCGGATGACAGGGGAAAAAGCTTTCTTT. Translated: CASSRMTGEKAFF.

The V call is TRBV6-5, the J call TRBJ1-1; the D is unclear. CDR1 is MNHEY, CDR2 SVGAGI, per germline. CDR3 length equals 13 residues. V was clipped by 5 bases and J by 0 bases, with 7 bases between them. Here the CDR3 reads CASSPGLNTEAFF. CDR3 nucleotides: TGTGCCAGCAGTCCAGGATTGAACACTGAAGCTTTCTTT.

The rearrangement joins TRBV5-6 to TRBJ2-5; perhaps TRBD2 as D (6 bases). Germline CDR1 SGHDT, CDR2 YYEEEE. Trimming removed 3 bases at V and 4 bases at J, with 13 bases between. The CDR3 has 14 amino acids. The chain's CDR3 is CASSWRVGRETQYF. The CDR3 bases are TGTGCCAGCAGCTGGAGGGTAGGGAGAGAGACCCAGTACTTC.

Turning to this clone: Its ends do not fully match the called genes, so a read error is possible. This chain connects TRBV6-5 to TRBJ2-2, with 8 bases fitting TRBD1. The length of the CDR3 is 14 residues. Germline CDR1 and CDR2: MNHEY and SVGAGI. Here the CDR3 DNA reads TGTGCCAGCCTCTGGACAGGGATAAACCGGGGAGCTGTTTTT. It yields the protein CASLWTGINRGAVF.

This clone appeared a single time. The J gene is TRBJ1-2, the V gene TRBV5-1, with 7 bases fitting TRBD1. This CDR3 contains 15 residues. The J segment lost 0 bases and the V segment lost 4 bases, leaving 6 bases of the junction unmatched. The germline V gene encodes CDR1 SGHRS and CDR2 YFSETQ. DNA for the CDR3: TGCGCCAGCAGCCGACAGGGTGGTGCTAACTATGGCTACACCTTC. Amino acids: CASSRQGGANYGYTF. The whole variable domain, remainder taken from reference TRBV5-1 and TRBJ1-2, is KAGVTQTPRYLIKTRGQQVTLSCSPISGHRSVSWYQQTPGQGLQFLFEYFSETQRNKGNFPGRFSGRQFSNSRSEMNVSTLELGDSALYLCASSRQGGANYGYTFGSGTRLTVV.

This chain connects TRBV7-2 to TRBJ2-1, with D perhaps matching TRBD1 (6 bases). The CDR3 consists of 12 residues. Trimming left V 5 bases short and J 9 bases short, with 11 bases between. Germline assignment: CDR1 SGHTA and CDR2 FQGNSA. In DNA form, the CDR3 reads TGTGCCAGCAGCCCAGGGGCCTCTGAGCAGTTCTTC. Residues: CASSPGASEQFF.

V and J are TRBV10-3 and TRBJ1-6, with TRBD1 matching 7 bases. The trim removed 5 bases at V and 8 bases at J, leaving 9 bases unmatched. Germline V gives CDR1 ENHRY, CDR2 SYGVKD. This CDR3 spans 15 amino acids. CDR3 DNA sequence: TGTGCCATCAGTTGGAGTGGACAGGAAGATTCACCCCTCCACTTT. It is translated as CAISWSGQEDSPLHF.

The chain recombines TRBV27 with TRBJ2-1, with unresolved D. CDR3 length: 11 residues. Germline V gene lookup returns CDR1 MNHEY and CDR2 SMNVEV (reference sequence). V lost 2 bases to trimming and J lost 7 bases, with 3 bases between them. The DNA for the CDR3 is TGTGCCAGCAGTTTAAGGAATGAGCAGTTCTTC. The encoded protein is CASSLRNEQFF.

The chain uses TRBV6-5 and TRBJ1-1; D is possibly TRBD1 (5 bases). The CDR3 spans 12 residues. Looked up from germline, CDR1 is MNHEY and CDR2 is SVGAGI. V lost 8 bases, J lost 4 bases, and 11 bases lay in between. The CDR3 nucleotides are TGTGCCAGCCCAGGGAGGATCACTGAAGCTTTCTTT. Its protein is CASPGRITEAFF.

The gene calls are TRBV29-1 and TRBJ2-6; D call uncertain. This CDR3 comprises 14 residues. The ends were cut back, 4 bases at V and 0 bases at J, with 7 bases in the middle. CDR1 is SQVTM, CDR2 ANQGSEA, per germline. The CDR3: CSVVHNSGANVLTF. CDR3 coding DNA: TGCAGCGTTGTACACAACTCTGGGGCCAACGTCCTGACTTTC.

J is TRBJ2-7 and V is TRBV28; 10 bases agree with TRBD2. Germline V gene data show CDR1 as MDHEN and CDR2 as SYDVKM. The junction had 9 bases not matched to a gene; V was cut back by 6 bases and J by 7 bases. The CDR3 consists of 14 residues. This CDR3 is CASSPERGGREQYF. The CDR3 DNA follows: TGTGCCAGCAGCCCTGAGCGGGGGGGGAGGGAGCAGTACTTC. Supplemented by reference TRBV28 and TRBJ2-7, the full variable domain reads DVKVTQSSRYLVKRTGEKVFLECVQDMDHENMFWYRQDPGLGLRLIYFSYDVKMKEKGDIPEGYSVSREKKERFSLILESASTNQTSMYLCASSPERGGREQYFGPGTRLTVT.

This clone occurred once. V and J are TRBV5-3 and TRBJ1-1, with D hard to call. TRBV5-3 is an ORF, with its function uncertain. V lost 0 bases, J lost 4 bases, and 10 bases lay in between. The CDR3 consists of 14 residues. As DNA, the CDR3 is TGTGCCAGAAGCTTGGCGAGGAAGAGCACTGAAGCTTTCTTT. Protein product: CARSLARKSTEAFF.